This TCR beta chain was documented in a study of Graves' ophthalmopathy and Graves' hyperthyroidism. V shed 4 bases and J shed 5 bases, with 14 bases lying between them. This CDR3 spans 14 amino acids. Germline CDR1 is SGHDN and CDR2 is FVKESK. None of the included patients had other autoimmune diseases, uncontrolled infections, pregnancy or lactation, as these led to exclusion. This clonotype was counted at least ten times. The target antigen is unknown. RNA transcripts provided the template for amplifying TCR beta CDR3 regions. Second-round multiplex PCR followed a first-round RT-PCR using HTBI primers. TCRdb re-called the multiplex PCR reads through MiXCR, storing one row per CDR3 protein. The sample has 200,000 to 250,000 distinct CDR3 sequences, less than 30% seen once; the top ten hold approximately 9.6%. General observations from the study: Ophthalmopathy could be told apart from stable hyperthyroidism by a 13-signature model (around 90% sensitivity, roughly 81% specificity).

The chain employs TRBV14 and TRBJ2-5, with D maybe TRBD1 (6 bases). This TCR was recovered from a middle-aged man with Graves' ophthalmopathy. What was sequenced was peripheral blood. The CDR3 region is CASSLNRERETQYF. The DNA for the CDR3 is TGTGCCAGCAGCCTTAACAGGGAAAGGGAGACCCAGTACTTC.